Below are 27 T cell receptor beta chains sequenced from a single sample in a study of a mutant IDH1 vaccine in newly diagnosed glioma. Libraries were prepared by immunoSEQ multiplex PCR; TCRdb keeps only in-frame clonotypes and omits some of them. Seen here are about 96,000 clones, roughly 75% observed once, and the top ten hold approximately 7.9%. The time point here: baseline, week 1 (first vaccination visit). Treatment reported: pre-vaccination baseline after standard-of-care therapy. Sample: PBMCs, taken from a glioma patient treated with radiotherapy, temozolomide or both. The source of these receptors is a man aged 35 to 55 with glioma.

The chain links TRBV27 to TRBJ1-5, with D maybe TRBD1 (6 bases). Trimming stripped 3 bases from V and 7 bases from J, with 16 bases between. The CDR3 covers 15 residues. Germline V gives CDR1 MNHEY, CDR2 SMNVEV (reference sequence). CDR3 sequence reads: CASSFRGRVGQPQHF. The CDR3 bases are TGTGCCAGCAGTTTCAGGGGCAGGGTGGGCCAGCCCCAGCATTTT.

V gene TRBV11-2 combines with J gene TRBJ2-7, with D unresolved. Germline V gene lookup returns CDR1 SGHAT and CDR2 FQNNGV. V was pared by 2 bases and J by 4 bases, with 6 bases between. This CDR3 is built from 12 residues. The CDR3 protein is CASSLISYEQYF. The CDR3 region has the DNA TGTGCCAGCAGCTTAATCAGTTACGAGCAGTACTTC.

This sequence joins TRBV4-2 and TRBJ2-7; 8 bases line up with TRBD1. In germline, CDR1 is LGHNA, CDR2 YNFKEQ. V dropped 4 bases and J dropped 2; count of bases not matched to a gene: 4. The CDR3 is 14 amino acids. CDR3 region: CASSPRQGPYEQYF. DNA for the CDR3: TGTGCCAGCAGCCCCCGACAGGGGCCCTACGAGCAGTACTTC.

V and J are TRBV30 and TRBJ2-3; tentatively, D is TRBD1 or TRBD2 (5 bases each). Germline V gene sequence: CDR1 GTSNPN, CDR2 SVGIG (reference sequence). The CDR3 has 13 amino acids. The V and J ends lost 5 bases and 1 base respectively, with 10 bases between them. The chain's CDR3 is CAWGGSGTDTQYF. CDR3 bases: TGTGCCTGGGGGGGATCCGGCACAGATACGCAGTATTTT.

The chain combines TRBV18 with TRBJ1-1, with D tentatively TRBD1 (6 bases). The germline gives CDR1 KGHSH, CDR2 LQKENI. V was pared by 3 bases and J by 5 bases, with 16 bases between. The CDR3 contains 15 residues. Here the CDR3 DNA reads TGTGCCAGCTCACCCCCCGCAGGTAGGGGGACTGAAGCTTTCTTT. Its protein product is CASSPPAGRGTEAFF.

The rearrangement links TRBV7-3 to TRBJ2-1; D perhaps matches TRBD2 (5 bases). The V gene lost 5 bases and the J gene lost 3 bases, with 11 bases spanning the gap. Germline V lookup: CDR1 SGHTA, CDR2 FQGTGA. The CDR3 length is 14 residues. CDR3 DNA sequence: TGTGCCAGCAGCCCCCGGGGAGTCTACAATGAGCAGTTCTTC. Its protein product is CASSPRGVYNEQFF.

The CDR3: CASSRARGWGTDTQYF. CDR3 coding DNA: TGTGCCAGCAGCCGAGCAAGGGGGTGGGGCACAGATACGCAGTATTTT. The rearrangement uses TRBV5-6 and TRBJ2-3; maybe TRBD1 (6 bases). The V gene lost 4 bases and the J gene lost 1 base, with 16 bases spanning the gap. The CDR3 has 16 amino acids. CDR1 is SGHDT, CDR2 YYEEEE, per germline.

The CDR3 nucleotides read TGTGCCAGCAGCGTCCGGCGGGGGGGCCCGGGGGAGACCCAGTACTTC. Its protein product is CASSVRRGGPGETQYF. This chain links TRBV2 with TRBJ2-5; 9 bases are a match to TRBD2. Germline-derived CDR1 and CDR2 are SNHLY and FYNNEI. CDR3 length equals 16 residues. V was pared by 6 bases and J by 5 bases, with 13 bases of the junction left unmatched.

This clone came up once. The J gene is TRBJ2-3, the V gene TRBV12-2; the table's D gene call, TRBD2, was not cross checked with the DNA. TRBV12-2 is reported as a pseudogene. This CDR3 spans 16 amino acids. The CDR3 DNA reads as TGTGCAAGTCGCTTAGCGCACGGGGGTAGCACAGATACGCAGTATTTT. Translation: CASRLAHGGSTDTQYF.

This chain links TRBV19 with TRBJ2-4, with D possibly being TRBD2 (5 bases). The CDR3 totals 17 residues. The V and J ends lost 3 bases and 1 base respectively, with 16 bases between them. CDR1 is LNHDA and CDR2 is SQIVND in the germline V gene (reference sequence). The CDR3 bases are TGTGCCAGTAGTATGGGATCGGGCGAGCGGGCCAAAAACATTCAGTACTTC. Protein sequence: CASSMGSGERAKNIQYF.

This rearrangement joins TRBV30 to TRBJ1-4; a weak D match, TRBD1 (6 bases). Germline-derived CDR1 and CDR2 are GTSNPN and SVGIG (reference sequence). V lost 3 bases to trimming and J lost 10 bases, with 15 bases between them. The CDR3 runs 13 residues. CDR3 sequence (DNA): TGTGCCTGGAGGAGGAGGGGGGTCGTAAAACTGTTTTTT. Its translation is CAWRRRGVVKLFF.

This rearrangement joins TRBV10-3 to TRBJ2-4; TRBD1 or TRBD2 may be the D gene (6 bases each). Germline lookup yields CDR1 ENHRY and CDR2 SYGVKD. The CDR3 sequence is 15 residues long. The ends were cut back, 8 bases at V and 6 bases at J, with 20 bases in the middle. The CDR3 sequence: CAIAAGQGRGNIQYF. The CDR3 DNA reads TGTGCCATCGCCGCGGGACAAGGGAGAGGAAACATTCAGTACTTC.

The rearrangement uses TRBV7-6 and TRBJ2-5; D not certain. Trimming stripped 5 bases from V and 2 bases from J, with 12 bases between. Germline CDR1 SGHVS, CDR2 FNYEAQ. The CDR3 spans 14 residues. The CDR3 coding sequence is TGTGCCAGCAGCCAGGCAGTAAAACAAGAGACCCAGTACTTC. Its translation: CASSQAVKQETQYF.

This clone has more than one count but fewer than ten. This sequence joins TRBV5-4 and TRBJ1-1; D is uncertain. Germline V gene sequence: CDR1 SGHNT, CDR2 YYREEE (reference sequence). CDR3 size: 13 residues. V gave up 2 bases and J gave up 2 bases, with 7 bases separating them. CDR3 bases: TGTGCCAGCAGCTTCCCGCATAACACTGAAGCTTTCTTT. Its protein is CASSFPHNTEAFF.

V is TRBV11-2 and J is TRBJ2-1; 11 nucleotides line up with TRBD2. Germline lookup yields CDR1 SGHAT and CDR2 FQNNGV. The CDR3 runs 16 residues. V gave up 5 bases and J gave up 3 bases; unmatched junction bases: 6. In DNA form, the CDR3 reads TGTGCCAGCAGCGGTACTAGCGGGAGATACTACAATGAGCAGTTCTTC. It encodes CASSGTSGRYYNEQFF.

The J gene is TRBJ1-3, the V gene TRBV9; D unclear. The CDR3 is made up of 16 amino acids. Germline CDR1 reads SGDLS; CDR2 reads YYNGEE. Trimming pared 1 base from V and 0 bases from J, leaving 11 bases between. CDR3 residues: CASSVNPANSGNTIYF. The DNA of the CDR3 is TGTGCCAGCAGCGTAAACCCCGCGAACTCTGGAAACACCATATATTTT.

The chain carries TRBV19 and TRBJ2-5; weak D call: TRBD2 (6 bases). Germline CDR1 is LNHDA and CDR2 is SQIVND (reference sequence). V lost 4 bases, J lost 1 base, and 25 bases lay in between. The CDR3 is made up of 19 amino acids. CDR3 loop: CASSRRVWSVGGLQETQYF. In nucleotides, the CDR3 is TGTGCCAGTAGTAGGCGAGTTTGGTCAGTCGGGGGTCTCCAAGAGACCCAGTACTTC.

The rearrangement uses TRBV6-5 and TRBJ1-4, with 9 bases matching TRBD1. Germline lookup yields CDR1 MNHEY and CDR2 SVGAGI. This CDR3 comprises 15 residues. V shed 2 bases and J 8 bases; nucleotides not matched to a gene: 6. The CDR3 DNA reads TGTGCCAGCAGTTACGGACAGGGGTTCGGCGAAAAACTGTTTTTT. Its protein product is CASSYGQGFGEKLFF.

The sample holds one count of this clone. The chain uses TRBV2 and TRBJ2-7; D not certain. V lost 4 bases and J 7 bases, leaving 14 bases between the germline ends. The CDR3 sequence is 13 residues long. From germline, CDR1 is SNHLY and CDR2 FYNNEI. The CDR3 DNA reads TGTGCCAGCAGTGCCCCAGGAGAAATTGAGCAGTACTTC. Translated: CASSAPGEIEQYF.

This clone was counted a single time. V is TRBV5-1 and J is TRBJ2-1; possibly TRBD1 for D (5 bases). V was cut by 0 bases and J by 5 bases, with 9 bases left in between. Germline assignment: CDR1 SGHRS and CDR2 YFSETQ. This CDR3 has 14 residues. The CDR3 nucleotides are TGCGCCAGCAGCTTGGTGGCAGGGCACAATGAGCAGTTCTTC. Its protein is CASSLVAGHNEQFF.

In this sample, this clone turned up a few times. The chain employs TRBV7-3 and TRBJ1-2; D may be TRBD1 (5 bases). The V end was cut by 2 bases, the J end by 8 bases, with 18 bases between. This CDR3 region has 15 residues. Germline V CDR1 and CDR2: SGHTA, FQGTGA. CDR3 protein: CASSLYGAGGSGYTF. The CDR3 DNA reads TGTGCCAGCAGCTTATACGGGGCTGGGGGTTCGGGCTACACCTTC.

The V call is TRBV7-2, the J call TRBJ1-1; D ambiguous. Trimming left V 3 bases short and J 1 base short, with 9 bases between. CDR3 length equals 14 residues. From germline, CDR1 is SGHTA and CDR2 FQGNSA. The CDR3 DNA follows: TGTGCCAGCAGCTTCAAGCGGGGGAACACTGAAGCTTTCTTT. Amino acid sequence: CASSFKRGNTEAFF.

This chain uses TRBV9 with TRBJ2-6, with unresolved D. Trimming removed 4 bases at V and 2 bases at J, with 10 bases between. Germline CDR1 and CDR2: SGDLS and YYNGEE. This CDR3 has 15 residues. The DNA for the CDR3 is TGTGCCAGCAGCATAAAGGCCGCTGGGGCCAACGTCCTGACTTTC. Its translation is CASSIKAAGANVLTF.

The chain's CDR3 is CASSLIRESDNEQFF. The CDR3 coding sequence is TGTGCCAGCAGCTTGATACGGGAGTCCGACAATGAGCAGTTCTTC. The V gene is TRBV5-6, the J gene TRBJ2-1; D is perhaps TRBD2 (6 bases). The CDR3 contains 15 residues. V was pared by 1 base and J by 5 bases, with 13 bases between. In germline, CDR1 is SGHDT, CDR2 YYEEEE.

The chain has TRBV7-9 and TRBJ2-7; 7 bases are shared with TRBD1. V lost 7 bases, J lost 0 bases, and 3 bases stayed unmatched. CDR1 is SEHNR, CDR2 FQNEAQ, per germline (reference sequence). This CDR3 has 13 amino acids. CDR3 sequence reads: CASTGQDSYEQYF. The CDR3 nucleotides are TGTGCCAGCACCGGACAGGACTCCTACGAGCAGTACTTC.

The DNA for the CDR3 is TGCGCCAGCAGCCTCCGGGACGGGCCCTACGAGCAGTACTTC. Translation gives CASSLRDGPYEQYF. V is TRBV4-3 and J is TRBJ2-7; D might be TRBD1 or TRBD2, each matching 5 bases. The CDR3 has 14 amino acids. V was cut by 4 bases and J by 2 bases, with 12 bases left in between. The germline gives CDR1 LGHNA, CDR2 YSLEER.

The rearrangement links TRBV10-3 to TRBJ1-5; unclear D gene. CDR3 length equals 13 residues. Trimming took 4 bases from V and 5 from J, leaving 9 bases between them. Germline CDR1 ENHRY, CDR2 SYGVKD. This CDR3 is CAISGGWDQPQHF. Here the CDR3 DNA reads TGTGCCATCAGTGGGGGATGGGATCAGCCCCAGCATTTT.